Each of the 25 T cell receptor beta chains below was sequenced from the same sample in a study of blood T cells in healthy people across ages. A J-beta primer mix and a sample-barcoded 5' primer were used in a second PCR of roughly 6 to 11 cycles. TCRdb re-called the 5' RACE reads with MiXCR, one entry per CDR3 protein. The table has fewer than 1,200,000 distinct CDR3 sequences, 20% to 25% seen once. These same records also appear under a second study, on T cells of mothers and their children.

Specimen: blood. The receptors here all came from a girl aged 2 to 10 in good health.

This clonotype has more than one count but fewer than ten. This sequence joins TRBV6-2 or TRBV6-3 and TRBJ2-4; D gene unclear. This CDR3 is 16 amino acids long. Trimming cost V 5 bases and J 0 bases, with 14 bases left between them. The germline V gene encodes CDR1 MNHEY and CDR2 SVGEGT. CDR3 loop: CASSSWTVLAKNIQYF. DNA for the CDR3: TGTGCCAGCAGTAGTTGGACGGTACTAGCCAAAAACATTCAGTACTTC.

CDR3 coding DNA: TGTGCCATCGCAGGGACCCTGGGGTACGAGCAGTACTTC. Translation: CAIAGTLGYEQYF. The gene calls are TRBV10-3 and TRBJ2-5; D possibly matches TRBD1 or TRBD2 (5 bases each). The J call may be mistaken, given a closer DNA end match to TRBJ2-7. This CDR3 has 13 amino acids. The germline gives CDR1 ENHRY, CDR2 SYGVKD.

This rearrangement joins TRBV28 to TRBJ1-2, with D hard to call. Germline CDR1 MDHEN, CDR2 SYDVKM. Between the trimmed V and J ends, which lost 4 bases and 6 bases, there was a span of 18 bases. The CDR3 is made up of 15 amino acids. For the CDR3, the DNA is TGTGCCAGCAGTTCATTTCTCGGGTTTTCGCATGGCTACACCTTC. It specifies CASSSFLGFSHGYTF.

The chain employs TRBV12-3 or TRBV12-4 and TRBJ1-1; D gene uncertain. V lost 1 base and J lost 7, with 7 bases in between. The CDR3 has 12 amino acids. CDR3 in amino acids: CASSLEVLEAFF. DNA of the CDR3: TGTGCCAGCAGTTTAGAGGTCCTTGAAGCTTTCTTT.

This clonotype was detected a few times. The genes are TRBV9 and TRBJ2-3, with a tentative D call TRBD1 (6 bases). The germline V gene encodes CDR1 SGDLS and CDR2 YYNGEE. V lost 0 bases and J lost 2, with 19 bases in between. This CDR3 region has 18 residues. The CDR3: CASSVVPGALTYTDTQYF. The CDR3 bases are TGTGCCAGCAGCGTAGTTCCAGGGGCCTTAACCTACACAGATACGCAGTATTTT.

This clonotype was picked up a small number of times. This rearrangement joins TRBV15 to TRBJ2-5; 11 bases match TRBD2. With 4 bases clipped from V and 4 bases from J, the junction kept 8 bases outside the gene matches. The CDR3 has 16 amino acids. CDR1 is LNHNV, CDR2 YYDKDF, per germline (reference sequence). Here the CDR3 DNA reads TGTGCCACCAGCAAGAGCCTAGCGGGAGGAGGAGAGACCCAGTACTTC. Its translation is CATSKSLAGGGETQYF. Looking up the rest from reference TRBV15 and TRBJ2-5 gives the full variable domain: DAMVIQNPRYQVTQFGKPVTLSCSQTLNHNVMYWYQQKSSQAPKLLFHYYDKDFNNEADTPDNFQSRRPNTSFCFLDIRSPGLGDTAMYLCATSKSLAGGGETQYFGPGTRLLVL.

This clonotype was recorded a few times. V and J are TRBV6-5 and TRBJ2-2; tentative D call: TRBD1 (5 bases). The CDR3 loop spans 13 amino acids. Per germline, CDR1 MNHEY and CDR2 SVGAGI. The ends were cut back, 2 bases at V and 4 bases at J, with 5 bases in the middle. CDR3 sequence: CASSYDSTGELFF. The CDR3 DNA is TGTGCCAGCAGTTACGACAGCACCGGGGAGCTGTTTTTT.

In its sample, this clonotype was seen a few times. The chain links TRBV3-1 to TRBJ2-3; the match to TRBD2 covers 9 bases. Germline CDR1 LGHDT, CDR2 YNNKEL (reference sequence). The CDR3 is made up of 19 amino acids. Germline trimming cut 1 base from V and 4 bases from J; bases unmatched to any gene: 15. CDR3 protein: CASSQVFGRASGTADTQYF. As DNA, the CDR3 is TGTGCCAGCAGCCAAGTCTTCGGCAGGGCTAGCGGGACCGCAGATACGCAGTATTTT.

The CDR3 DNA reads as TGCAGCGTTAGGACAGGGCGGTCCGACGAGCAGTACTTC. Its protein is CSVRTGRSDEQYF. This chain links TRBV29-1 with TRBJ2-7; 8 positions agree with TRBD1. Germline V lookup: CDR1 SQVTM, CDR2 ANQGSEA. J was trimmed by 5 bases and V by 5 bases; bases with no gene match: 8. This CDR3 has 13 amino acids.

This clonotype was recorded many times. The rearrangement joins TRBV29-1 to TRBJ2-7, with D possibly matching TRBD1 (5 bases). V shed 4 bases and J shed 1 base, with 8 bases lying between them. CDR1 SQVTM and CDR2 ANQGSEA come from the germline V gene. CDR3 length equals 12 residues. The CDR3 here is CSVVKGSYEQYF. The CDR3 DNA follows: TGCAGCGTTGTAAAGGGGTCCTACGAGCAGTACTTC.

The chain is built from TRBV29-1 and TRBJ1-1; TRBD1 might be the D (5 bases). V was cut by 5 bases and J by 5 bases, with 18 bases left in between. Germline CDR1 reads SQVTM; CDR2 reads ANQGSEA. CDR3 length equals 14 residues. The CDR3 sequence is CSVLDSGWLTEAFF. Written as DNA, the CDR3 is TGCAGCGTTTTAGACAGTGGGTGGCTTACTGAAGCTTTCTTT.

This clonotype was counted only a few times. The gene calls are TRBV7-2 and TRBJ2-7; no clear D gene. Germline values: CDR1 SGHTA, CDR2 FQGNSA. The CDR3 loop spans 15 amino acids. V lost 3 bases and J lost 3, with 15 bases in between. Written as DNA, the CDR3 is TGTGCCAGCAGCTTGGGCCCTTCTACCCGCTACGAGCAGTACTTC. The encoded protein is CASSLGPSTRYEQYF.

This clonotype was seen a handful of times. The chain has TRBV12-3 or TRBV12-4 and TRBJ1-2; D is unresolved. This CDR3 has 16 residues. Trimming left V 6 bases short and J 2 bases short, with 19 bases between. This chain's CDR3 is CASRGLGNRLNYGYTF. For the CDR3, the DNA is TGTGCCAGCAGGGGTTTAGGTAACAGATTAAACTATGGCTACACCTTC.

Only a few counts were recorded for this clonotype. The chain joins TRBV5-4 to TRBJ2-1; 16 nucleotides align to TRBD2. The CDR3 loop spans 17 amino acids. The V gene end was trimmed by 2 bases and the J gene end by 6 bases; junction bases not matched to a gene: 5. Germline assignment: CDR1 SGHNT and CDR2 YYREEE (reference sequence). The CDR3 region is CASSLGTSGRVGNEQFF. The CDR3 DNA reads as TGTGCCAGCAGCTTAGGGACTAGCGGGAGGGTGGGCAATGAGCAGTTCTTC.

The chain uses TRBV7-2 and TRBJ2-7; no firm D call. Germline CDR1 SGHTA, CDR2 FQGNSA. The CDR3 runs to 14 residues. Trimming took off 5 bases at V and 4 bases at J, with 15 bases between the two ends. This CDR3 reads CASSGAQTPYEQYF. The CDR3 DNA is TGTGCCAGCAGCGGTGCCCAGACCCCGTACGAGCAGTACTTC.

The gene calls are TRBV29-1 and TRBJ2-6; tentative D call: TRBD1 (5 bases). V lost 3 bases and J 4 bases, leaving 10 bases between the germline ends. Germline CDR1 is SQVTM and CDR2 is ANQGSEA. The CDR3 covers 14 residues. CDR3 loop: CSVDQGAGANVLTF. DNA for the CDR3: TGCAGCGTTGACCAAGGGGCAGGGGCCAACGTCCTGACTTTC.

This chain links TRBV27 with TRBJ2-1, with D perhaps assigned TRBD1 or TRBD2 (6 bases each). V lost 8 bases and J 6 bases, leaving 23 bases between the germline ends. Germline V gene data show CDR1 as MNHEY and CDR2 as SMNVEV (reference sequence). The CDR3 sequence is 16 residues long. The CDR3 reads CASAKIGGRYRNEQFF. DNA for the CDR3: TGTGCCAGCGCCAAAATCGGGGGCAGGTACCGCAATGAGCAGTTCTTC.

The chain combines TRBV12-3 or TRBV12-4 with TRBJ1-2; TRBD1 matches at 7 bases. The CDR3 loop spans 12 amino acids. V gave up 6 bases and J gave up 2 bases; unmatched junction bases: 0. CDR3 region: CASRTGNYGYTF. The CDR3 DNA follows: TGTGCCAGCAGGACAGGGAACTATGGCTACACCTTC.

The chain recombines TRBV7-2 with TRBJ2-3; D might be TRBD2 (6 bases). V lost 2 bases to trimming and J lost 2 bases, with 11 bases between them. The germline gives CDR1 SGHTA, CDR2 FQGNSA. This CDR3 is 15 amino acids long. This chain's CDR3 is CASSLIAANTDTQYF. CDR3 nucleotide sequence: TGTGCCAGCAGCTTAATAGCGGCGAACACAGATACGCAGTATTTT.

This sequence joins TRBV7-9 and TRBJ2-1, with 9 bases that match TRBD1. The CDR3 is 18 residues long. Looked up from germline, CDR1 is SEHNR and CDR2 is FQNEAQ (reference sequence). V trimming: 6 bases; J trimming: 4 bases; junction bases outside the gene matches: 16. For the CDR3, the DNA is TGTGCCAGCAGTTTCAAAACTACCCCGGGACAGGGTTACAATGAGCAGTTCTTC. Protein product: CASSFKTTPGQGYNEQFF.

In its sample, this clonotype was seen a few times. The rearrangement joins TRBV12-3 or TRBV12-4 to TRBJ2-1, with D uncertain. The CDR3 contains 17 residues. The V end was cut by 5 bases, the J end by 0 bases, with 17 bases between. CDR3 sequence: CASSTISGRYSYNEQFF. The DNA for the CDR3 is TGTGCCAGCAGTACGATCTCGGGCCGGTACTCCTACAATGAGCAGTTCTTC.

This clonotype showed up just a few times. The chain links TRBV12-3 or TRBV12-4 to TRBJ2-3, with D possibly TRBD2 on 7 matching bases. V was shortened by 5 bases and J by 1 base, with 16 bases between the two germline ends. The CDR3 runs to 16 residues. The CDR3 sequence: CASSPSRGGRTDTQYF. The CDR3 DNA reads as TGTGCCAGCAGTCCTTCTAGGGGGGGACGCACAGATACGCAGTATTTT.

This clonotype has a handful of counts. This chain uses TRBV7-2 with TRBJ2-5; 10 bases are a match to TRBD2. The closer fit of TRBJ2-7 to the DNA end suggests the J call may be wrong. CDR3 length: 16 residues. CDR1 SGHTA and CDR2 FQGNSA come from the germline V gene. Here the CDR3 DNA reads TGTGCCAGCAGCTTATCTGGGCTAGCGGGGGCCTACGAGCAGTACTTC. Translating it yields CASSLSGLAGAYEQYF.

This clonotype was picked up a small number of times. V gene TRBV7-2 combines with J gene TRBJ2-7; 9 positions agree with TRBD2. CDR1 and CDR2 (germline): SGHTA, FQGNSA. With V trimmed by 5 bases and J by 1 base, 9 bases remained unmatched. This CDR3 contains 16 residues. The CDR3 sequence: CASSPSSGGRSYEQYF. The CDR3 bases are TGTGCCAGCAGCCCTTCAAGCGGGGGGAGGTCCTACGAGCAGTACTTC.

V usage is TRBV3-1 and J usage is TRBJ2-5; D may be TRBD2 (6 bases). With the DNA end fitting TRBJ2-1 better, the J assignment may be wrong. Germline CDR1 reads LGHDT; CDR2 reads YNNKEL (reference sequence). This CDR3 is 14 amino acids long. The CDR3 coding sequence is TGTGCCAGCAGCCAGCGTGCGGGACTCAATGAGCAGTTCTTC. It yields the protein CASSQRAGLNEQFF.